This T cell receptor beta chain stems from a study of graft-versus-host responses after intestinal transplantation. Study information: Each of the recipients got a multivisceral, liver-intestinal, or isolated intestinal transplant. Tacrolimus and steroids were given for two to four years to all recipients after anti-thymocyte globulin induction. Findings and caveats of the study: Researchers found GvH clones in recipient marrow, and some showed up first in ileum or blood.

On this clone: No antigen is known for it.

This CDR3 has 15 amino acids. J was trimmed by 11 bases and V by 5 bases; bases with no gene match: 18. From germline, CDR1 is GTSNPN and CDR2 SVGIG (reference sequence). Repertoires were generated with immunoSEQ multiplex PCR, while TCRdb's copy carries only in-frame clones and drops some. The data show tens of thousands of clones, with approximately 92% seen just once and approximately 0.5% held by the top ten. The sequence derives from a human donor who received an intestinal transplant. Sequences were derived from unstimulated CD8+ T cells sorted from spleen or lymph node cells, sampled before intestinal transplant. The chain carries TRBV30 and TRBJ1-5; 7 nucleotides line up with TRBD1. Here the CDR3 DNA reads TGTGCCTGGGCGCAGGGGGTAGAGGGCGGAGGGTCCCAGCATTTT. This translates into CAWAQGVEGGGSQHF. Full variable domain (remainder filled in from reference TRBV30 and TRBJ1-5): SQTIHQWPATLVQPVGSPLSLECTVEGTSNPNLYWYRQAAGRGLQLLFYSVGIGQISSEVPQNLSASRPQDRQFILSSKKLLLSDSGFYLCAWAQGVEGGGSQHFGDGTRLSIL.